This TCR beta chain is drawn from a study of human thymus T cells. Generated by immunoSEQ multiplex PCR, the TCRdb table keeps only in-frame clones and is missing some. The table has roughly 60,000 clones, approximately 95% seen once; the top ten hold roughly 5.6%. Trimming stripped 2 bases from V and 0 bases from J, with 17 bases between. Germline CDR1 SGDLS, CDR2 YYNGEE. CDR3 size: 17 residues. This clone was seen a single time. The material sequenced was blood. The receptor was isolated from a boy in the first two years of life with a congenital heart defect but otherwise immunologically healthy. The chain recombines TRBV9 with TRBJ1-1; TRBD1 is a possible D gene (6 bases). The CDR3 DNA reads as TGTGCCAGCAGCGTCGCCCCGGGGGCAGTCATGAACACTGAAGCTTTCTTT. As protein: CASSVAPGAVMNTEAFF.